One sample yielded the 5 T cell receptor beta chains listed below, sequenced in a study of radiation and T cells in renal cell carcinoma. Time point defined: blood 2 weeks post-SBRT. Treatment of the sample: 15 Gy SBRT to primary tumor, nephrectomy 4 weeks later. Clones were sequenced by immunoSEQ multiplex PCR, and TCRdb holds only the in-frame ones, with some missing. The profile shows 70,000 to 80,000 clones, 65% to 90% of them singletons. The material was blood, obtained from a patient whose treatment included radiotherapy and nephrectomy. These receptor sequences come from a woman in her fifties or sixties with renal cell carcinoma.

This clone was seen once. The chain uses TRBV6-1 and TRBJ2-1; tentative D call: TRBD1 (5 bases). The V gene's germline CDR1 is MNHNS and CDR2 SASEGT. This CDR3 is built from 15 residues. Between the trimmed V and J ends, which lost 3 bases and 10 bases, there was a span of 19 bases. The CDR3 DNA reads TGTGCCAGCAGTGAGCGCAGGGCTGAGGTGGGGGAGCAGTTCTTC. Protein product: CASSERRAEVGEQFF.

This clone occurred once. The chain joins TRBV5-1 to TRBJ2-2, with 8 bases that match TRBD2. This CDR3 has 15 residues. J gave up 6 bases and V 0 bases, and 4 bases lay outside the gene matches. Germline values: CDR1 SGHRS, CDR2 YFSETQ. CDR3 residues: CASSLAGRGAGELFF. The CDR3 nucleotides are TGCGCCAGCAGCTTGGCCGGGAGGGGTGCCGGGGAGCTGTTTTTT.

This chain joins TRBV27 and TRBJ1-5; D gene ambiguous. V shed 5 bases and J shed 0 bases, with 14 bases lying between them. Germline CDR1 is MNHEY and CDR2 is SMNVEV (reference sequence). The CDR3 covers 16 residues. The CDR3 DNA sequence: TGTGCCAGCAGTAGCTACGATGGAGATAGCAATCAGCCCCAGCATTTT. Its translation is CASSSYDGDSNQPQHF.

As DNA, the CDR3 is TGTGCCTGGAGTGTAAATCGGGCAGATACGCAGTATTTT. Its protein product is CAWSVNRADTQYF. The J gene is TRBJ2-3, the V gene TRBV30; D uncertain. The CDR3 runs 13 residues. Germline loops: CDR1 GTSNPN, CDR2 SVGIG (reference sequence). V was shortened by 0 bases and J by 4 bases, with 8 bases between the two germline ends.

J is TRBJ2-3 and V is TRBV27, with 12 bases aligning to TRBD2. The CDR3 runs to 15 residues. V was pared by 6 bases and J by 6 bases, with 7 bases of the junction left unmatched. The germline gives CDR1 MNHEY, CDR2 SMNVEV (reference sequence). CDR3 nucleotides: TGTGCCAGCAGCCGACTAGCGGGGGCTTTGGATACGCAGTATTTT. It specifies CASSRLAGALDTQYF.